This T cell receptor beta chain originates from a study of CD8 T cells in ankylosing spondylitis. Notes on the study in general: What seemed typical of ankylosing spondylitis blood was a TCR beta motif built from fewer than ten highly homologous variants.

TCRdb reprocessed the 5' RACE reads with MiXCR, giving one entry per CDR3 protein. The table records fewer than 650,000 distinct CDR3 sequences, 9.5% to 15% of them present only once. Of note for this clonotype: The antigen is not known.

The junction had 7 bases not matched to a gene; V was cut back by 1 base and J by 3 bases. Germline CDR1 is SGHTA and CDR2 is FQGNSA. The CDR3 spans 16 residues. This sequence joins TRBV7-2 and TRBJ2-7, with 9 bases matching TRBD2. Sequenced input: blood, either unsorted or a sorted T cell fraction (not recorded which). The receptor was isolated from a male donor with ankylosing spondylitis. The CDR3 loop is CASSLVRPSGNYEQYF. The CDR3 DNA reads TGTGCCAGCAGCTTAGTTCGGCCTAGCGGGAACTACGAGCAGTACTTC.